Listed here is a single TCR beta chain. Its specificity is not known. Data came from immunoSEQ multiplex PCR; TCRdb stores just in-frame clones and leaves some out. The sample includes tens of thousands of clones, around 95% seen only once; the top ten take under 0.2%. The entry originates in a study of circulating and synovial CD4+ cells in juvenile arthritis. The CDR3 is 14 amino acids. In germline, CDR1 is SEHNR, CDR2 FQNEAQ (reference sequence). Trimming removed 1 base from V and 1 base from J, with 7 bases in between. Whole-study findings and limits: Measured synovium overlap likely understates the true shared repertoire. These blood cells shared more CDR3 sequences with synovium than bulk blood. Bulk blood CD4 samples held at least an order of magnitude more or fewer genomes than CPL.

This sequence was found in a human donor with juvenile idiopathic arthritis. The gene calls are TRBV7-9 and TRBJ1-1; D not resolved. Material for sequencing was CD4+ T cells from blood. The CDR3 coding sequence is TGTGCCAGCAGCTTAGTTGGAGGGAACACTGAAGCTTTCTTT. Its protein product is CASSLVGGNTEAFF.